This T cell receptor (beta chain) was recorded in a study of cytomegalovirus exposure and HLA in healthy donors. General study points: In a later analysis, several top co-occurrence clusters appeared linked to parvovirus B19, influenza, CMV and Epstein-Barr virus. Some TCR beta chains (more than 150 of them) were listed as cytomegalovirus-associated. It was assumed in the presence/absence analyses that sequencing depth was roughly uniform across donors. The classifier was said to identify cytomegalovirus status with high specificity and sensitivity.

V was cut by 2 bases and J by 3 bases, with 11 bases left in between. Germline lookup yields CDR1 SGHRS and CDR2 YFSETQ. CDR3 length equals 14 residues. In regard to this clone: Its antigen is still unknown.

13 Jbeta primers and 60 Vbeta primers were used for the PCR. Sequenced by immunoSEQ multiplex PCR; TCRdb stores in-frame clones only, minus some. The table shows some 180,000 clones, with under 9.5% occurring only once. This sequence originates from a woman aged 25 to 39 in good health and CMV-seropositive. Sequencing was done on a sample of PBMCs. The gene calls are TRBV5-1 and TRBJ1-1, with a possible D match to TRBD1 (5 bases). The CDR3 here is CASSFQGTHTEAFF. The CDR3 DNA is TGCGCCAGCAGCTTTCAGGGTACCCACACTGAAGCTTTCTTT.